Sequencing of this TCR beta chain was carried out in a study of beta chain features in type 1 diabetes. Every bit of the isolated RNA underwent reverse transcription, so sequencing read expressed TCRB transcripts. Libraries were prepared by immunoSEQ multiplex PCR; TCRdb keeps only in-frame clonotypes and omits some of them. Among roughly 140,000 clones listed, under 13% were seen once. Note on this clone: Its cognate antigen is unknown.

CDR1 is MDHEN and CDR2 is SYDVKM in the germline V gene. The CDR3 length is 14 residues. Trimming removed 4 bases from V and 5 bases from J, with 12 bases in between. Whole-study results and caveats: In all four CD4+ subsets, TCRB CDR3 length was significantly, moderately reduced in type 1 diabetes.

The genes are TRBV28 and TRBJ1-5; D is unclear. Material for sequencing was central memory CD4+ T cells from blood. This clonotype was sampled from a man aged 30 to 45 with type 1 diabetes. In DNA form, the CDR3 reads TGTGCCAGCAGTTCGGCGGCAGCTCATCAGCCCCAGCATTTT. Translating it yields CASSSAAAHQPQHF.